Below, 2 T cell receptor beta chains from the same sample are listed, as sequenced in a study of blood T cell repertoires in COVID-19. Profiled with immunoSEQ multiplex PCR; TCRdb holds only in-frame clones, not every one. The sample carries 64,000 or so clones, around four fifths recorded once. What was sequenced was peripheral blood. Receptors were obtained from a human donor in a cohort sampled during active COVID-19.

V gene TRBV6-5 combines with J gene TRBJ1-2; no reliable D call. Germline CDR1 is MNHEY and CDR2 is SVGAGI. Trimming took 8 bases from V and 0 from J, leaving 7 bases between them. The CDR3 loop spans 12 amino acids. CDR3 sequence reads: CASLTANYGYTF. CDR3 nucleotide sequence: TGTGCCAGCCTAACGGCTAACTATGGCTACACCTTC.

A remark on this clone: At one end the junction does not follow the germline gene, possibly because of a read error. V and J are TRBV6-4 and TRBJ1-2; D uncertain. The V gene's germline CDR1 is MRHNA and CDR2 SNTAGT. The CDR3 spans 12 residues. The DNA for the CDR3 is TGTGCCAGCAGTGACTCTAATTATGGCTACACCTTC. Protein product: CASSDSNYGYTF.